The 21 T cell receptor beta chains below were found in one sample sequenced in a study of T cells in tuberculosis. Assay used: immunoSEQ multiplex PCR; TCRdb lists only in-frame clones, some missing. The profile shows about 59,000 clones, approximately 80% of them singletons. Sorting used thawed, overnight-rested PBMC stained with anti-CD3, a viability dye and GMM-loaded CD1B tetramer. The lipid loaded on the CD1B tetramers was C32 glucose monomycolate from Rhodococcus equi. Material for sequencing was CD1b-GMM tetramer-negative cells sorted from PBMCs. All receptors derive from an adult woman with latent tuberculosis.

This chain uses TRBV7-3 with TRBJ1-6, with unresolved D. This CDR3 is built from 15 residues. Germline V gene data show CDR1 as SGHTA and CDR2 as FQGTGA. The V end lost 3 bases, the J end lost 5 bases, and 11 bases lay between the germline ends. The CDR3 sequence: CASSFLTVDNSPLHF. The CDR3 region has the DNA TGTGCCAGCAGCTTTTTAACAGTCGATAATTCACCCCTCCACTTT.

This chain links TRBV14 with TRBJ2-1; tentatively, D is TRBD1 (6 bases). Between the trimmed V and J ends, which lost 4 bases and 1 base, there was a span of 14 bases. Germline assignment: CDR1 SGHDN and CDR2 FVKESK. This CDR3 has 16 amino acids. CDR3 loop: CASSRFGQYSYNEQFF. CDR3 DNA: TGTGCCAGCAGCCGATTCGGACAGTATTCCTACAATGAGCAGTTCTTC.

This rearrangement joins TRBV28 to TRBJ1-1, with D perhaps TRBD1 (5 bases). The ends were cut back, 8 bases at V and 12 bases at J, with 19 bases in the middle. Germline V gene data show CDR1 as MDHEN and CDR2 as SYDVKM. This CDR3 comprises 12 residues. CDR3 sequence reads: CASDRGPPESFF. As DNA, the CDR3 is TGTGCCAGCGATAGGGGCCCGCCCGAATCTTTCTTT.

The genes are TRBV5-1 and TRBJ2-2; maybe TRBD2 (6 bases). CDR1 and CDR2 from the germline V gene are SGHRS and YFSETQ. V lost 3 bases to trimming and J lost 6 bases, with 18 bases between them. The CDR3 consists of 16 residues. CDR3: CASSSGGGRAAGELFF. Written as DNA, the CDR3 is TGCGCCAGCAGCTCTGGCGGAGGGAGAGCCGCCGGGGAGCTGTTTTTT.

The chain employs TRBV19 and TRBJ2-2, with D unclear. This CDR3 is built from 14 residues. Germline lookup yields CDR1 LNHDA and CDR2 SQIVND (reference sequence). Trimming stripped 6 bases from V and 2 bases from J, with 10 bases between. CDR3 nucleotides: TGTGCCAGTAGCCAGAATATAAACACCGGGGAGCTGTTTTTT. This sequence encodes CASSQNINTGELFF.

A word on this clone: At the DNA level, this CDR3 is encoded by other sequences in the same sample as well. The chain has TRBV19 and TRBJ1-1; 7 bases align to TRBD1. CDR1 is LNHDA, CDR2 SQIVND, per germline (reference sequence). The V and J ends lost 4 bases and 0 bases, in that order; junction bases with no gene match: 5. The CDR3 has 15 amino acids. CDR3 nucleotides: TGTGCCAGTAGTAACTCAGGGGGAGTGAACACTGAAGCTTTCTTT. Translation gives CASSNSGGVNTEAFF.

V gene TRBV11-2 combines with J gene TRBJ2-7; D not certain. The V gene lost 0 bases and the J gene lost 7 bases, with 4 bases spanning the gap. Germline values: CDR1 SGHAT, CDR2 FQNNGV. The CDR3 spans 11 residues. The CDR3 sequence: CASSLEREQYF. The CDR3 nucleotides read TGTGCCAGCAGCTTAGAGAGGGAGCAGTACTTC.

The sample holds a few counts of this clone. The CDR3 region has the DNA TGTGCCAGCAGCTTAGGAGATGGCGAGCAGTACTTC. It translates to CASSLGDGEQYF. V and J are TRBV7-8 and TRBJ2-7; D remains ambiguous. Per the germline V gene, CDR1 is SGHVS and CDR2 is FQNEAQ. Trimming stripped 1 base from V and 6 bases from J, with 7 bases between. This CDR3 is built from 12 residues.

The rearrangement joins TRBV2 to TRBJ2-1, with D tentatively TRBD2 (5 bases). Germline V gene data show CDR1 as SNHLY and CDR2 as FYNNEI. V lost 6 bases and J 5 bases, leaving 17 bases between the germline ends. The CDR3 extends over 15 amino acids. For the CDR3, the DNA is TGTGCCAGCAGAGATTTAGCGCTAAGGAACAATGAGCAGTTCTTC. The encoded protein is CASRDLALRNNEQFF.

The V and J genes are TRBV23-1 and TRBJ1-1; 11 nucleotides align to TRBD1. TRBV23-1 is designated an ORF whose function remains uncertain. The CDR3 loop spans 18 amino acids. V trimming: 4 bases; J trimming: 4 bases; junction bases outside the gene matches: 14. The CDR3 bases are TGCGCCAGCAGTCCCTCCCGGGACAGGGGGGATGGTAGCACTGAAGCTTTCTTT. Its protein is CASSPSRDRGDGSTEAFF.

CDR3 loop: CASSPESYREAFF. Written as DNA, the CDR3 is TGTGCCAGCAGCCCTGAGTCCTACAGGGAAGCTTTCTTT. The chain links TRBV11-3 to TRBJ1-1; a weak D match, TRBD1 (5 bases). Per germline, CDR1 SGHNT and CDR2 YENEEA. This CDR3 comprises 13 residues. V was cut by 5 bases and J by 8 bases, with 15 bases left in between.

This chain connects TRBV18 to TRBJ2-3, with no clear D. V lost 2 bases to trimming and J lost 7 bases, with 7 bases between them. Germline CDR1 reads KGHSH; CDR2 reads LQKENI. The CDR3 consists of 12 residues. The CDR3 loop reads CASSPMGNTQYF. The CDR3 DNA follows: TGTGCCAGCTCACCAATGGGCAATACGCAGTATTTT.

The V gene is TRBV10-3, the J gene TRBJ2-2, with 10 positions matching TRBD2. The CDR3 spans 17 residues. Looked up from germline, CDR1 is ENHRY and CDR2 is SYGVKD. V lost 0 bases and J lost 5; bases outside the gene matches: 6. CDR3 in DNA: TGTGCCATCAGTGAGTCGAAGGCACTAGCGGGGACCGGGGAGCTGTTTTTT. Residues: CAISESKALAGTGELFF.

The chain combines TRBV4-1 with TRBJ2-7; 11 positions match TRBD2. The CDR3 is made up of 16 amino acids. V dropped 1 base and J dropped 2; count of bases not matched to a gene: 4. From germline, CDR1 is MGHRA and CDR2 YSYEKL. The CDR3 sequence is CASSQVVAGGPYEQYF. The CDR3 nucleotides read TGCGCCAGCAGCCAAGTAGTAGCGGGGGGGCCCTACGAGCAGTACTTC.

A single count supports this clone. The chain combines TRBV21-1 with TRBJ1-5; the tabulated D call, TRBD1, remains unverified against the DNA. TRBV21-1 is a recognized pseudogene. The CDR3 length is 20 residues. CDR3 in DNA: TGTGCCAGCAGCAAATGCCTTAAGCAGGGGGGTGGGTTAAGCAATCAGCCCCAGCATTTT. It codes for CASSKCLKQGGGLSNQPQHF.

The chain carries TRBV19 and TRBJ2-7, with TRBD2 matching 7 bases. V was pared by 6 bases and J by 4 bases, with 9 bases of the junction left unmatched. This CDR3 region has 14 residues. Looked up from germline, CDR1 is LNHDA and CDR2 is SQIVND (reference sequence). In nucleotides, the CDR3 is TGTGCCAGTAGCCCGGGACTGGGGGGGTACGAGCAGTACTTC. Translated: CASSPGLGGYEQYF.

The V call is TRBV5-4, the J call TRBJ2-2, with a possible D match to TRBD2 (5 bases). CDR3 size: 15 residues. Germline-derived CDR1 and CDR2 are SGHNT and YYREEE (reference sequence). Trimming stripped 4 bases from V and 6 bases from J, with 16 bases between. The CDR3 DNA sequence: TGTGCCAGCAGCGCCGGGAAAAGTGTTGCCGGGGAGCTGTTTTTT. Translating gives CASSAGKSVAGELFF.

As for this clone: The junction and the germline gene differ at one end; a read error may be behind it. This rearrangement joins TRBV15 to TRBJ1-6; weak D call: TRBD1 (6 bases). Germline assignment: CDR1 LNHNV and CDR2 YYDKDF (reference sequence). CDR3 length: 13 amino acids. The CDR3: CAPSRDNNSPLHF. Here the CDR3 DNA reads TGTGCCCCCAGCCGGGACAACAATTCCCCCCTCCACTTT.

The CDR3 bases are TGTGCCAGCAGCTTAGCGCGGGGTTACGAGCAGTACTTC. Amino acid sequence: CASSLARGYEQYF. The rearrangement links TRBV7-9 to TRBJ2-7; tentative D call: TRBD2 (6 bases). Germline CDR1 reads SEHNR; CDR2 reads FQNEAQ (reference sequence). V shed 0 bases and J shed 4 bases, with 7 bases lying between them. The CDR3 loop spans 13 amino acids. Looking up the rest from reference TRBV7-9 and TRBJ2-7 gives the full variable domain: DTGVSQNPRHKITKRGQNVTFRCDPISEHNRLYWYRQTLGQGPEFLTYFQNEAQLEKSRLLSDRFSAERPKGSFSTLEIQRTEQGDSAMYLCASSLARGYEQYFGPGTRLTVT.

This chain uses TRBV4-1 with TRBJ2-2, with 7 bases matching TRBD2. V trimming: 4 bases; J trimming: 5 bases; junction bases outside the gene matches: 10. The CDR3 consists of 16 residues. Germline assignment: CDR1 MGHRA and CDR2 YSYEKL. The CDR3, as DNA: TGCGCCAGCAGCCTGAAGGCGGGAGTAGGAACCGGGGAGCTGTTTTTT. Translated: CASSLKAGVGTGELFF.

CDR3 in amino acids: CASSFGQYPGANVLTF. In DNA, the CDR3 is TGTGCCAGCAGCTTTGGACAGTATCCTGGGGCCAACGTCCTGACTTTC. The V call is TRBV5-5, the J call TRBJ2-6, with D perhaps matching TRBD1 (6 bases). From germline, CDR1 is SGHKS and CDR2 YYEKEE (reference sequence). The CDR3 spans 16 residues. The V gene lost 2 bases and the J gene lost 2 bases, with 11 bases spanning the gap.